This TCR beta chain appears in the sequencing data of a study of OX40 agonist ivuxolimab in advanced cancers. Study-level information: All patients had ivuxolimab intravenously every 2 weeks at 0.01 to 10 mg/kg.

The CDR3 sequence is 13 residues long. Per the germline V gene, CDR1 is MNHNS and CDR2 is SASEGT. V lost 6 bases, J lost 3 bases, and 9 bases lay in between. Whole-study findings and limits: Among the lowest peripheral clonal expansion occurred in 0.1-3.0 mg/kg partial responders.

As to this clone: Its antigen is unknown.

Generated by immunoSEQ multiplex PCR, the TCRdb table keeps only in-frame clones and is missing some. The data show 53,000 or so clones, 70% to 80% seen once. This rearrangement joins TRBV6-1 to TRBJ1-5, with D tentatively TRBD1 (5 bases). The source of this sequence is an adult with an advanced solid tumor such as melanoma, head and neck, liver or kidney cancer. This sample comprised CD4+ or CD8+ T cells sorted from blood, obtained in a trial of the OX40 agonist ivuxolimab. The CDR3 nucleotides read TGTGCCAGCAGAGGGGTCCTCAATCAGCCCCAGCATTTT. Translation: CASRGVLNQPQHF.